In its sample, the clone carrying this T cell receptor beta chain was seen a few times. Its antigen is not known. The sample originates from a study of OX40 agonist ivuxolimab in advanced cancers. Sampled blood was obtained at baseline, cycle 4 day 1, and cycle 7 day 1. The method was immunoSEQ multiplex PCR; TCRdb's version includes in-frame clones alone and lacks a portion of them. Among under 65,000 clones listed, less than 90% were seen once. Study-level findings and limits: Among the lowest peripheral clonal expansion occurred in 0.1-3.0 mg/kg partial responders. It was also the case that some nonresponders had low normalized T-cell clonal expansion.

J gave up 7 bases and V 6 bases, and 8 bases lay outside the gene matches. The CDR3 is 13 amino acids. The germline gives CDR1 LNHDA, CDR2 SQIVND (reference sequence). The chain couples TRBV19 to TRBJ1-1; 7 nucleotides align to TRBD1. This sample comprised CD4+ or CD8+ T cells sorted from blood, obtained in a trial of the OX40 agonist ivuxolimab. The TCR originated in an adult with an advanced solid tumor such as melanoma, head and neck, liver or kidney cancer. The CDR3 spells CASSEDRDSEAFF. CDR3 coding DNA: TGTGCCAGTAGCGAAGACCGGGACAGTGAAGCTTTCTTT.